This is a list of T cell receptor beta chains from one sample in a study of shared clonotypes between healthy human individuals. Generated by immunoSEQ multiplex PCR, the TCRdb table keeps only in-frame clones and is missing some. The sample consists of more than 1,200,000 clones, just under 99% of them appearing once. The sequencing sample was made of naive CD4+ T cells sorted from blood. The origin of the receptors is a man aged 30-40 years in good health. Each CDR3 is given with its conserved first and last residue. A D gene is named only where the DNA matches it firmly. Not every row has a clone size; where given, it reads once, few, many or a size class.

J	D	V	length	size	CDR3	DNA
TRBJ2-2	NA	TRBV9	14	NA	CASSVGRVTGELFF	TGTGCCAGCAGCGTGGGACGGGTCACCGGGGAGCTGTTTTTT
TRBJ2-7	NA	TRBV14	20	NA	CASSQDPFIRLGGQDYEQYF	TGTGCCAGCAGCCAAGACCCATTTATCAGACTCGGGGGACAAGACTACGAGCAGTACTTC
TRBJ2-4	NA	TRBV2	17	NA	CASSPEGTQLAKNIQYF	TGTGCCAGCAGCCCCGAGGGGACACAACTAGCCAAAAACATTCAGTACTTC
TRBJ2-7	NA	TRBV28	13	NA	CASSPRQKYEQYF	TGTGCCAGCAGTCCCCGACAGAAATACGAGCAGTACTTC
TRBJ2-1	NA	TRBV11-3	15	NA	CASSLVVGPNNEQFF	TGTGCCAGCAGCTTAGTGGTGGGCCCGAACAATGAGCAGTTCTTC
TRBJ2-7	NA	TRBV14	13	NA	CASSQDRVDEQYF	TGTGCCAGCAGCCAAGACAGGGTCGACGAGCAGTACTTC
TRBJ2-7	TRBD1	TRBV6-6	15	NA	CASSPGGTGGLEQYF	TGTGCCAGCAGTCCCGGAGGGACAGGGGGGCTCGAGCAGTACTTC
TRBJ2-5	TRBD2	TRBV18	17	NA	CASSPLRTSGPQETQYF	TGTGCCAGCTCACCGCTAAGGACTAGCGGACCACAAGAGACCCAGTACTTC
TRBJ2-3	TRBD2	TRBV7-2	14	NA	CASSISGRVDTQYF	TGTGCCAGCAGCATTAGCGGGAGGGTAGATACGCAGTATTTT
TRBJ2-5	NA	TRBV29-1	15	once	CSVEGRLARGETQYF	TGCAGCGTTGAAGGGCGGCTAGCGAGGGGAGAGACCCAGTACTTC
TRBJ2-7	NA	TRBV5-1	15	NA	CASSTVGQSSYEQYF	TGCGCCAGCAGCACCGTCGGGCAATCGTCCTACGAGCAGTACTTC
TRBJ2-2	TRBD2	TRBV2	17	NA	CASRDPLAGGNTGELFF	TGTGCCAGCAGAGACCCACTAGCGGGAGGGAACACCGGGGAGCTGTTTTTT
TRBJ2-7	NA	TRBV18	15	NA	CASSAGRGQSYEQYF	TGTGCCAGCTCAGCGGGACGAGGGCAGTCCTACGAGCAGTACTTC
TRBJ1-1	NA	TRBV29-1	14	NA	CSVRYRDPNTEAFF	TGCAGCGTGCGCTACAGGGATCCGAACACTGAAGCTTTCTTT
TRBJ2-3	NA	TRBV5-1	16	NA	CASSLDQPGGTDTQYF	TGCGCCAGCAGCTTGGATCAACCCGGGGGCACAGATACGCAGTATTTT
TRBJ1-4	NA	TRBV15	16	NA	CATSRDRPGPGEKLFF	TGTGCCACCAGCAGAGATCGCCCAGGGCCAGGCGAAAAACTGTTTTTT
TRBJ1-5	TRBD1	TRBV6-5	13	NA	CASSYRGPQPQHF	TGTGCCAGCAGTTACAGGGGGCCCCAGCCCCAGCATTTT
TRBJ1-2	NA	TRBV5-1	14	NA	CASRTWTETGGYTF	TGCGCCAGCAGGACCTGGACAGAGACGGGTGGCTACACCTTC
TRBJ1-2	TRBD1	TRBV29-1	13	NA	CSVVPGGHGGYTF	TGCAGCGTTGTCCCAGGGGGGCACGGTGGCTACACCTTC
TRBJ1-1	TRBD1	TRBV27	15	NA	CASSSLDRAGTEAFF	TGTGCCAGCAGTTCATTAGACAGGGCCGGCACTGAAGCTTTCTTT
TRBJ1-3	NA	TRBV14	16	NA	CASSQAGPGSGNTIYF	TGTGCCAGCAGCCAAGCTGGGCCGGGATCTGGAAACACCATATATTTT
TRBJ1-4	TRBD1	TRBV7-8	15	NA	CASSIRQGRNEKLFF	TGTGCCAGCAGCATTAGACAGGGAAGAAATGAAAAACTGTTTTTT
TRBJ2-7	TRBD1	TRBV2	18	NA	CASSERILGTALIYEQYF	TGTGCCAGCAGTGAAAGGATCTTAGGGACAGCGCTAATCTACGAGCAGTACTTC
TRBJ2-5	TRBD2	TRBV9	17	once	CASSTGGLAGEGETQYF	TGTGCCAGCAGCACCGGAGGGCTAGCGGGAGAGGGAGAGACCCAGTACTTC
TRBJ2-7	NA	TRBV6-1	11	NA	CASKTNYEQYF	TGTGCCAGCAAGACGAACTACGAGCAGTACTTC
TRBJ2-3	TRBD2	TRBV18	15	NA	CASSQGLAGGNTQYF	TGTGCCAGCTCCCAAGGACTAGCGGGAGGTAATACGCAGTATTTT
TRBJ2-1	TRBD2	TRBV11-2	18	NA	CASSLAPRERGLNNEQFF	TGTGCCAGCAGCTTAGCCCCACGAGAGCGGGGCCTTAACAATGAGCAGTTCTTC
TRBJ1-5	NA	TRBV15	15	NA	CATRPTIKSNQPQHF	TGTGCCACCAGACCGACGATTAAGAGCAATCAGCCCCAGCATTTT
TRBJ2-1	NA	TRBV4-1	14	NA	CASSPMAGGNEQFF	TGCGCCAGCAGCCCTATGGCAGGGGGGAATGAGCAGTTCTTC
TRBJ2-1	NA	TRBV5-1	16	NA	CASSLDMDPSYNEQFF	TGCGCCAGCAGCTTGGACATGGACCCGTCCTACAATGAGCAGTTCTTC
TRBJ1-1	TRBD1	TRBV19	15	NA	CASSSRGALNTEAFF	TGTGCCAGTAGTAGCAGGGGGGCCCTGAACACTGAAGCTTTCTTT
TRBJ1-3	NA	TRBV10-2	14	NA	CASNLDSSGNTIYF	TGCGCCAGCAACCTGGACAGCTCTGGAAACACCATATATTTT
TRBJ2-4	TRBD1	TRBV14	16	NA	CASSPGQGLAKNIQYF	TGTGCCAGCAGCCCGGGACAGGGCCTAGCCAAAAACATTCAGTACTTC
TRBJ1-2	NA	TRBV5-1	13	once	CASSFDSVYGYTF	TGCGCCAGCAGCTTCGACAGCGTCTATGGCTACACCTTC
TRBJ2-1	NA	TRBV2	16	NA	CASRTALGASYNEQFF	TGTGCCAGCAGAACGGCTTTAGGGGCCTCCTACAATGAGCAGTTCTTC
TRBJ2-3	TRBD2	TRBV5-1	15	NA	CASNPGLAGEDTQYF	TGCGCCAGCAATCCGGGACTAGCGGGAGAAGATACGCAGTATTTT
TRBJ1-5	TRBD1	TRBV28	15	once	CASSPRQGDNQPQHF	TGTGCCAGCAGTCCAAGACAGGGGGATAATCAGCCCCAGCATTTT
TRBJ1-1	NA	TRBV5-1	11	NA	CASSGGSEAFF	TGCGCCAGCAGCGGGGGATCCGAAGCTTTCTTT
TRBJ2-7	TRBD2	TRBV18	18	NA	CASSIPEKRLAGQYEQYF	TGTGCCAGCTCAATCCCCGAAAAAAGACTAGCGGGCCAGTACGAGCAGTACTTC
TRBJ1-4	TRBD1	TRBV10-3	16	NA	CAISERTGGEHEKLFF	TGTGCCATCAGTGAGAGGACAGGGGGCGAGCATGAAAAACTGTTTTTT
TRBJ2-5	NA	TRBV14	13	NA	CASSQYSQGTQYF	TGTGCCAGCAGCCAGTACAGTCAAGGGACCCAGTACTTC
TRBJ1-2	NA	TRBV27	14	NA	CASSHTQGKYGYTF	TGTGCCAGCAGTCACACCCAGGGGAAGTATGGCTACACCTTC
TRBJ2-7	NA	TRBV15	14	NA	CATSSHRALYEQYF	TGTGCCACCAGCAGCCACAGGGCATTGTACGAGCAGTACTTC
TRBJ2-2	NA	TRBV5-8	14	NA	CASSLVPGTGELFF	TGTGCCAGCAGCTTGGTACCCGGGACCGGGGAGCTGTTTTTT
TRBJ2-5	TRBD1	TRBV5-1	14	NA	CASSLEGAGETQYF	TGCGCCAGCAGCTTAGAGGGGGCCGGAGAGACCCAGTACTTC
TRBJ2-7	TRBD2	TRBV5-4	14	once	CASNDGLADYEQYF	TGTGCCAGCAACGATGGACTAGCGGATTACGAGCAGTACTTC
TRBJ2-5	TRBD2	TRBV7-2	18	NA	CASSQNLLAGGHQETQYF	TGTGCCAGCAGCCAAAACCTACTAGCGGGAGGCCACCAAGAGACCCAGTACTTC
TRBJ2-3	NA	TRBV1	17	NA	CTSSQESGDTATNTQYF	TGCACCAGCAGCCAAGAAAGCGGGGACACAGCCACGAATACGCAGTATTTT
TRBJ2-7	TRBD2	TRBV7-9	15	NA	CASSRGLAGVREQYF	TGTGCCAGCAGCCGAGGACTAGCGGGTGTGAGGGAGCAGTACTTC
TRBJ1-1	NA	TRBV5-1	15	once	CASSGGGGVGTEAFF	TGCGCCAGCAGCGGAGGTGGCGGGGTCGGCACTGAAGCTTTCTTT
TRBJ2-6	NA	TRBV14	14	once	CASSAVSGANVLTF	TGTGCCAGCAGCGCGGTATCTGGGGCCAACGTCCTGACTTTC
TRBJ2-7	TRBD1	TRBV28	12	NA	CASSSDRGEQYF	TGTGCCAGCAGTTCTGACAGGGGCGAGCAGTACTTC
TRBJ2-1	NA	TRBV5-4	15	NA	CASSLELASYNEQFF	TGTGCCAGCAGCTTGGAGTTGGCGTCCTACAATGAGCAGTTCTTC
TRBJ2-1	NA	TRBV27	14	once	CASSLADSYNEQFF	TGTGCCAGCAGTTTAGCTGATTCCTACAATGAGCAGTTCTTC
TRBJ2-3	TRBD2	TRBV13	17	NA	CASSLGLGRESADTQYF	TGTGCCAGCAGCTTAGGCCTAGGGCGGGAGTCGGCAGATACGCAGTATTTT
TRBJ2-3	TRBD1	TRBV28	14	NA	CASRGTGGTDTQYF	TGTGCCAGCAGAGGGACAGGGGGCACAGATACGCAGTATTTT
TRBJ2-1	TRBD1	TRBV27	14	NA	CASKGQPVYNEQFF	TGTGCCAGCAAGGGACAGCCTGTATACAATGAGCAGTTCTTC